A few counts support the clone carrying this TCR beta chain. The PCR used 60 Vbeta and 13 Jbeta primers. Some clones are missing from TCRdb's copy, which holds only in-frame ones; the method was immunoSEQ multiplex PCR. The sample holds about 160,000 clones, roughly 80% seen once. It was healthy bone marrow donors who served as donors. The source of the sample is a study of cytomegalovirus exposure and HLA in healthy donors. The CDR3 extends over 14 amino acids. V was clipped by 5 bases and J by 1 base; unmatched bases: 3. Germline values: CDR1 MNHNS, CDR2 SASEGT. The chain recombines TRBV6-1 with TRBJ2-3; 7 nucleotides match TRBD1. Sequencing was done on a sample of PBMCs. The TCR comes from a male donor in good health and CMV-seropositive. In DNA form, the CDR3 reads TGTGCCAGCAGTCAGACAGGGCGCACAGATACGCAGTATTTT. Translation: CASSQTGRTDTQYF.